This is a list of T cell receptor beta chains from one sample in a study of CD8 T cells in ankylosing spondylitis. TCRdb reprocessed the 5' RACE reads with MiXCR, giving one entry per CDR3 protein. The sample has approximately 550,000 distinct CDR3 sequences; roughly an eighth are singletons. The sequenced sample was blood, either unsorted or a sorted T cell fraction (not recorded which). These receptors were obtained from a male donor with ankylosing spondylitis. Each CDR3 is given with its conserved first and last residue. D genes are given only for firm matches. The size of a clone is reported for some rows only, either as once, few or many, or as a class for expanded clones.

-	many	TRBV6-1	TRBJ2-1	TGTGCCACCTACGTGGGCCCAAGAAGGGAGCAGTTCTTC	CATYVGPRREQFF
-	-	TRBV21-1	TRBJ2-7	TGTGCCAGCAGCAAACCCTCAGGGGGCGGAGGCGAGCAGTACTTC	CASSKPSGGGGEQYF
-	-	TRBV4-1	TRBJ2-4	TGCGCCAGCAGCCAACCGACGGGGTATGAAAACATTCAGTACTTC	CASSQPTGYENIQYF
-	many	TRBV5-1	TRBJ2-2	TGCGCCAGCAGCTTGGCCATGAACACCGGGGAGCTGTTTTTT	CASSLAMNTGELFF
-	few	TRBV20-1	TRBJ2-2	TGCAGTGCTAGGGGGGGTGAGGGAAGCGACACCGGGGAGCTGTTTTTT	CSARGGEGSDTGELFF
-	-	TRBV2	TRBJ1-2	TGTGCCAGCAGTGTGACAACTTACTATGGCTACACCTTC	CASSVTTYYGYTF
TRBD1	-	TRBV6-1	TRBJ1-6	TGTGCCAGCAGGCCGACAGGGCGGGGGGGTAATTCACCCCTCCACTTT	CASRPTGRGGNSPLHF
-	once	TRBV29-1	TRBJ2-5	TGCAGCGGCCTGAACCCAGGGATGGAGACCCAGTACTTC	CSGLNPGMETQYF
-	few	TRBV2	TRBJ1-1	TGTGCCAGCAGTTATCTCGGGGCGAACACTGAAGCTTTCTTT	CASSYLGANTEAFF
-	-	TRBV5-1	TRBJ1-4	TGCGCCAGCAGCCTGCAGGGCGGTAATGAAAAACTGTTTTTT	CASSLQGGNEKLFF
-	-	TRBV20-1	TRBJ1-5	TGCAGTGCTAGAGATGGCCAGGCTTTCAGACAGCCCCAGCATTTT	CSARDGQAFRQPQHF